Listed below are T cell receptor beta chains from one sample, sequenced in a study of blood T cell repertoires in COVID-19. Profiled with immunoSEQ multiplex PCR; TCRdb holds only in-frame clones, not every one. The sample lists 150,000 to 200,000 clones, approximately 87% occurring once. Sequences were obtained from peripheral blood. The receptors stem from a woman in her 70s with COVID-19, enrolled during active disease. Both conserved end residues are part of each CDR3. D genes are given only for firm matches.

>TRBJ2-7|TRBV29-1|.
CSVRVTLTPGFGEQYF
>TRBJ2-6|TRBV5-1|.
CASSQGSGANVLTF
>TRBJ2-3|TRBV2|.
CASSAGSTDTQYF
>TRBJ1-6|TRBV6-2/TRBV6-3|.
CASSNGQNSYNSPLHF
>TRBJ2-2|TRBV5-1|.
CASSLEYGPGELFF
>TRBJ1-1|TRBV9|.
CASSVVAGLNTEAFF
>TRBJ1-1|TRBV11-2|TRBD1
CASSLDRLGQGGEAFF
>TRBJ2-3|TRBV11-3|.
CASSSGSSTDTQYF
>TRBJ1-5|TRBV19|TRBD1
CASSFTGQGSNQPQHF
>TRBJ2-5|TRBV18|.
CASSAGQRGSETQYF
>TRBJ2-3|TRBV27|TRBD2
CASSSAGGGIDTQYF
>TRBJ1-5|TRBV28|.
CASGTNSNQPQHF
>TRBJ2-5|TRBV12-3/TRBV12-4|.
CASRQTEETQYF
>TRBJ2-4|TRBV10-3|TRBD2
CAISERLAGGLAKNIQYF
>TRBJ2-1|TRBV2|TRBD1
CASRGDRGLGIEFF
>TRBJ2-5|TRBV4-1|TRBD2
CASSPILAEQETQYF
>TRBJ2-5|TRBV3-1/TRBV3-2|TRBD2
CASSQASGRDVETQYF
>TRBJ2-5|TRBV19|.
CASSIGPLYSETQYF
>TRBJ1-1|TRBV9|.
CASRRGSGVVNTEAFF
>TRBJ1-5|TRBV28|TRBD1
CASSLTGTGNNQPQHF
>TRBJ1-1|TRBV19|TRBD1
CASSLLGGRTEAFF
>TRBJ2-7|TRBV11-3|.
CASSRGSEQYF
>TRBJ2-7|TRBV18|TRBD2
CASSPGGSGYEQYF
>TRBJ1-4|TRBV27|TRBD1
CASSLSGQGYEKLFF
>TRBJ1-5|TRBV24-1|TRBD1
CATRGQGSQPQHF
>TRBJ2-5|TRBV7-7|TRBD1
CASSLDRDQETQYF
>TRBJ1-2|TRBV6-5|TRBD1
CASSYSAGGDGYTF
>TRBJ2-5|TRBV7-2|.
CASSPGGPRAETQYF